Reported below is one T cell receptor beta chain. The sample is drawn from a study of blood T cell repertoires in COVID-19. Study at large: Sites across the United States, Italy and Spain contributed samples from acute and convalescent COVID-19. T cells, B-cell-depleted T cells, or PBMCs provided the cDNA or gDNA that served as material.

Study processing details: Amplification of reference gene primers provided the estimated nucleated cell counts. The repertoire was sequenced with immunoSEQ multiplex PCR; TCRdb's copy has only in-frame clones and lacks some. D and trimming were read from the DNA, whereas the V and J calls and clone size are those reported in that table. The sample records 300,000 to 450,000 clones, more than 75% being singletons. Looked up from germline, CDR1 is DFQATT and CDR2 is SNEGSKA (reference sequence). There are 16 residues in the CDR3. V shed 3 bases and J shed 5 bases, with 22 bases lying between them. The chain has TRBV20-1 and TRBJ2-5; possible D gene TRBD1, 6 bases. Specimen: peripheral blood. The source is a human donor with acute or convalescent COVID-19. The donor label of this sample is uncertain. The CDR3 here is CSASRVVGAIPETQYF. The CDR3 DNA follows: TGCAGTGCTAGTCGGGTTGTGGGGGCGATCCCGGAGACCCAGTACTTC.